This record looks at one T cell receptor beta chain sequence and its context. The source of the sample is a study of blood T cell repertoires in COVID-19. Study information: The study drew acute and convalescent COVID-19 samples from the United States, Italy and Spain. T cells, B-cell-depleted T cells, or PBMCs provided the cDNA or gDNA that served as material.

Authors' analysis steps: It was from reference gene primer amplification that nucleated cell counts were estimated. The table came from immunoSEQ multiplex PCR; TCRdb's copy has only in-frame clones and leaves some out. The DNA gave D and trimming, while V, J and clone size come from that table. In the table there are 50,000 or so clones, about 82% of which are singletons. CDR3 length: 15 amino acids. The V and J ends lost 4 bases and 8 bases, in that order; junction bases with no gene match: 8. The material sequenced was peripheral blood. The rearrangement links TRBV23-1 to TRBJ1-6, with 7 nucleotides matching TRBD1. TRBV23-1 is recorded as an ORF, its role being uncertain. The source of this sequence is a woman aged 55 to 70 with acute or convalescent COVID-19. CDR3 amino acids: CASSPETGSDSPLHF. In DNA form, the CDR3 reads TGCGCCAGCAGTCCGGAGACAGGGAGTGATTCACCCCTCCACTTT.